This TCR beta chain was captured by sequencing in a study of cytomegalovirus exposure and HLA in healthy donors. V dropped 0 bases and J dropped 3; count of bases not matched to a gene: 1. This CDR3 is 14 amino acids long. Per germline, CDR1 SGHRS and CDR2 YFSETQ. General study results and limits: As was reported, the HLA-A and HLA-B alleles of most subjects were accurately predicted from TCR beta sequences. Common viral pathogens (according to a later analysis) appeared linked to several of the most significant clusters. Data from an earlier analysis indicated that most TCR beta V segments were productive either about 90% or about 30% of the time.

A note on this clone: Its matching antigen is unknown.

PCR amplification relied on 60 Vbeta primers (plus 13 Jbeta primers). TCRdb keeps only in-frame clones here, not all; method: immunoSEQ multiplex PCR. The sample consists of roughly 75,000 clones, roughly 88% of them appearing once. The sequence was collected from a man between 65 and 85 years old in good health and CMV-seropositive. The sequenced sample was PBMCs. V usage is TRBV5-1 and J usage is TRBJ2-5; 8 positions agree with TRBD1. The CDR3 DNA is TGCGCCAGCAGCTTGGGGACAGGGAAAGAGACCCAGTACTTC. Encoded protein: CASSLGTGKETQYF.